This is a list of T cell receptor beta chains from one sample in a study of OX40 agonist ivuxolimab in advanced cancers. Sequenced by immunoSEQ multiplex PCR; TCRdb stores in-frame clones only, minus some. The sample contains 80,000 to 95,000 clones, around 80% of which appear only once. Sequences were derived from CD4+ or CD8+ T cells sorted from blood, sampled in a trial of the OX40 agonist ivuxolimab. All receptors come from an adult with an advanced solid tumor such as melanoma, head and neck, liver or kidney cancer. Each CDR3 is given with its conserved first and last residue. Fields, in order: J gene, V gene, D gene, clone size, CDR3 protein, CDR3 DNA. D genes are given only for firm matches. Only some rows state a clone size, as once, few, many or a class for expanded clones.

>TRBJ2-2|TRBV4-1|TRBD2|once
CASSHGGVAGGKTGELFF
TGCGCCAGCAGCCATGGCGGAGTGGCGGGGGGGAAAACCGGGGAGCTGTTTTTT
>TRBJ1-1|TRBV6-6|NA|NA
CASKPPGRATEAFF
TGTGCCAGCAAGCCACCGGGAAGAGCCACTGAAGCTTTCTTT
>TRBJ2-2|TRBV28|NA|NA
CASRGTSNTGELFF
TGTGCCAGCAGAGGGACTTCTAACACCGGGGAGCTGTTTTTT
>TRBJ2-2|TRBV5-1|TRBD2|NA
CASRVSGGGTGELFF
TGCGCCAGCAGGGTGTCTGGCGGGGGCACCGGGGAGCTGTTTTTT
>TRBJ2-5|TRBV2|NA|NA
CASRGWSGGETQYF
TGTGCCAGCAGGGGGTGGTCGGGTGGAGAGACCCAGTACTTC
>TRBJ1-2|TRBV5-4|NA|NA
CASSSTRGRVDGYTF
TGTGCCAGCAGCTCAACCAGGGGCAGGGTCGATGGCTACACCTTC
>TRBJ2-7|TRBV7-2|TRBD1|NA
CASRQGGQGAYEQYF
TGTGCCAGCAGACAGGGGGGACAGGGGGCCTACGAGCAGTACTTC
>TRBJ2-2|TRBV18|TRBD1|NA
CASSPQSPGGNTGELFF
TGTGCCAGCTCACCCCAATCCCCAGGGGGAAACACCGGGGAGCTGTTTTTT
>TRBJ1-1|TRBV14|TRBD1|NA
CASSRDTGANTEAFF
TGTGCCAGCAGCCGAGACACAGGGGCGAACACTGAAGCTTTCTTT
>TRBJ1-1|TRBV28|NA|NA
CASSISPGPEAFF
TGTGCCAGCAGTATCTCACCGGGGCCTGAAGCTTTCTTT
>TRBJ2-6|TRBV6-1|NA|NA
CASSDPRYTSGANVLTF
TGTGCCAGCAGTGACCCGAGATATACGTCTGGGGCCAACGTCCTGACTTTC
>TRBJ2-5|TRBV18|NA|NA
CASSGGLAETQYF
TGTGCCAGCTCCGGAGGACTGGCAGAGACCCAGTACTTC
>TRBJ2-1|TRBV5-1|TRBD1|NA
CASSLEPGQYNEQFF
TGCGCCAGCAGCTTGGAACCGGGACAGTACAATGAGCAGTTCTTC
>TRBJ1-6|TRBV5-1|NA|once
CASSLSSRAHSPLHF
TGCGCCAGCAGCTTAAGTTCCCGGGCCCATTCACCCCTCCACTTT
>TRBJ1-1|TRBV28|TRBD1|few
CASSLVGTANTEAFF
TGTGCCAGCAGTTTGGTCGGGACAGCGAACACTGAAGCTTTCTTT
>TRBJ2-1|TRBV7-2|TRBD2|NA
CASSPQAGIYNEQFF
TGTGCCAGCAGCCCCCAAGCGGGGATTTACAATGAGCAGTTCTTC
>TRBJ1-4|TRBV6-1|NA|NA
CASSELGLTNEKLFF
TGTGCCAGCAGTGAGTTGGGGTTGACTAATGAAAAACTGTTTTTT
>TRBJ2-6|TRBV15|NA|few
CATSGSLSNDNVLTF
TGTGCCACCAGCGGGTCCCTCTCAAACGACAACGTCCTGACTTTC
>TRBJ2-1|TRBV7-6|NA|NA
CASSLRRAVGTYNEQFF
TGTGCCAGCAGCTTGAGGCGGGCTGTAGGGACCTACAATGAGCAGTTCTTC
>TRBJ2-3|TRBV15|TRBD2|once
CATSRELAGSTDTQYF
TGTGCCACCAGCAGGGAGTTAGCGGGCAGCACAGATACGCAGTATTTT
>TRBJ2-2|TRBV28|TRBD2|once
CASSLLRGAGELFF
TGTGCCAGCAGTTTACTCCGGGGGGCCGGGGAGCTGTTTTTT
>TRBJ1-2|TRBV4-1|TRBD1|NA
CASSREIRGQGGTYGYTF
TGCGCCAGCAGCCGAGAAATCCGAGGACAGGGGGGAACCTATGGCTACACCTTC
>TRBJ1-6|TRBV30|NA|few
CAWSKITGGGSPLHF
TGTGCCTGGAGTAAAATAACTGGCGGAGGCTCACCCCTCCACTTT
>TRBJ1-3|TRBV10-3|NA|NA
CAIRPDRLSSGNTIYF
TGTGCCATCAGACCCGACAGGCTAAGCTCTGGAAACACCATATATTTT
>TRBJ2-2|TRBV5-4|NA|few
CASSLWQGVGGRNTGELFF
TGTGCCAGCAGCTTGTGGCAGGGGGTCGGGGGAAGAAACACCGGGGAGCTGTTTTTT
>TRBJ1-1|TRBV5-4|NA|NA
CASSSGERTEAFF
TGTGCCAGCAGCTCAGGGGAAAGAACTGAAGCTTTCTTT
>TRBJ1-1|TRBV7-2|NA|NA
CASSPDFSAEAFF
TGTGCCAGCAGCCCGGACTTTTCCGCTGAAGCTTTCTTT
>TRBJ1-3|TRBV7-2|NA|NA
CASSLGGSGNTIYF
TGTGCCAGCAGCTTAGGAGGGTCCGGAAACACCATATATTTT
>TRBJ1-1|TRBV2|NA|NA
CASKTGVANTEAFF
TGTGCCAGCAAGACGGGGGTAGCTAACACTGAAGCTTTCTTT
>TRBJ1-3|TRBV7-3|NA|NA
CASSPGTSGNTIYF
TGTGCCAGCAGCCCGGGGACAAGTGGAAACACCATATATTTT
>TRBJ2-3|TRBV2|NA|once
CASSEILGPPGTDTQYF
TGTGCCAGCAGTGAAATTCTGGGCCCGCCGGGCACAGATACGCAGTATTTT
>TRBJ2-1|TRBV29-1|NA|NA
CSVAKTTDNEQFF
TGCAGCGTCGCGAAGACGACAGACAATGAGCAGTTCTTC
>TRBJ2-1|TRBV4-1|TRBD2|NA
CASSPSGLAREQFF
TGCGCCAGCAGCCCCTCCGGACTAGCAAGAGAGCAGTTCTTC
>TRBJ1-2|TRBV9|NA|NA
CASSVGGGGGYGYTF
TGTGCCAGCAGCGTAGGTGGAGGGGGTGGATATGGCTACACCTTC